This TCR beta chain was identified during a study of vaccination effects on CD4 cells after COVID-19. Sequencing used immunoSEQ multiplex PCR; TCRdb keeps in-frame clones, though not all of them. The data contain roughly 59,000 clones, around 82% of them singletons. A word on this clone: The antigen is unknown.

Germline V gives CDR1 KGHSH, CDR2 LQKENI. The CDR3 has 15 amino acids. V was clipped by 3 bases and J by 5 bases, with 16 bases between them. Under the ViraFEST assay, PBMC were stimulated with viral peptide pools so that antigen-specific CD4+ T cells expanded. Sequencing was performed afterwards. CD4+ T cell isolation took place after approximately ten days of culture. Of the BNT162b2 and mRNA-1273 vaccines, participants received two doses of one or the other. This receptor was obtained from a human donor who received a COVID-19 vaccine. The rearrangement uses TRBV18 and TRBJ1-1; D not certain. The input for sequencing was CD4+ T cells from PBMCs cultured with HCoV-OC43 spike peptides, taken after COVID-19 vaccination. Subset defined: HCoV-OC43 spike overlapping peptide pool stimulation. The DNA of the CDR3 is TGTGCCAGCTCACCCCGTAACGTGGGATTGACTGAAGCTTTCTTT. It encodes CASSPRNVGLTEAFF.